This T cell receptor beta chain was recorded in a study of blood T cell repertoires in COVID-19. At the level of the study: T cells, B-cell-depleted T cells, or PBMCs supplied cDNA or gDNA.

Clones were read by immunoSEQ multiplex PCR, and TCRdb kept only the in-frame ones, dropping some. The sample lists over 300,000 clones; 70% to 90% were seen once. Germline V gene lookup returns CDR1 SNHLY and CDR2 FYNNEI. Losses at the gene ends were 6 bases for V and 8 bases for J; bases not matched to a gene: 7. The CDR3 spans 14 residues. Each participant's cohort was designated according to participant-reported clinical history. In regard to this clone: Other DNA sequences in the sample encode the same CDR3.

The specimen was PBMCs or T cells enriched from blood (not recorded which). The genes are TRBV2 and TRBJ1-4; 9 bases agree with TRBD1. This sequence originates from a woman between 18 and 30 years old who had recovered from COVID-19. CDR3 protein: CASSRQGGNEKLFF. The CDR3 coding sequence is TGTGCCAGCAGCAGACAGGGGGGGAACGAAAAACTGTTTTTT.